This paragraph reports one T cell receptor (beta chain). The germline gives CDR1 MNHNS, CDR2 SASEGT. This CDR3 contains 8 residues. V lost 7 bases and J lost 9, with 4 bases in between. TCRdb re-analysed the PCR reads in MiXCR, keeping a single row per CDR3 protein. The top ten clones hold about 13% of a sample with about 86,000 distinct CDR3 sequences, about 54% of them seen once. This entry belongs to a study of CDR3 diversity in severe acne. The specimen was blood. The chain uses TRBV6-1 and TRBJ2-7, with D hard to call. The clonotype was recovered from a male donor in good health, without acne. The CDR3 DNA reads TGTGCCAGCATTGGGCAGTACTTC. Translation: CASIGQYF.